This T cell receptor (beta chain) was retrieved from a study of brain T cells in children with intractable seizures. Only in-frame clones appear in the TCRdb table, and some are missing; sequencing was by immunoSEQ multiplex PCR. The repertoire has 1,500 to 2,000 clones, around four fifths of them found once; the top ten carry around a quarter. Surgery cases with the highest brain T cell transcript signatures were chosen for sequencing. Sample: resected brain tissue, taken at surgery. This clonotype originated in a girl aged 2-10 years with tuberous sclerosis and intractable seizures.

In DNA form, the CDR3 reads TGTGCCAGCAGGGAAAGGGGACATTTGTATAGCAATCAGCCCCAGCATTTT. Translated: CASRERGHLYSNQPQHF. The gene calls are TRBV6-1 and TRBJ1-5, with a weak D call TRBD1 (6 bases). The length of the CDR3 is 17 residues. V dropped 6 bases and J dropped 0 bases, with 18 bases sitting between them. The germline V gene encodes CDR1 MNHNS and CDR2 SASEGT.